This T cell receptor (beta chain) was identified in a study of blood T cells in healthy people across ages. Background on the study: Template switching caught about one barcoded beta molecule for each two T cells.

The amount of total RNA extracted per sample was at least 5 micrograms. This clonotype was picked up a small number of times. A second PCR of about 6 to 12 cycles used a sample-barcoded 5' primer and a J-beta primer mix. A template-switch adaptor that had 12 random nucleotides put a tag on each cDNA molecule. Sequencing of every sample gave 3 million or more CDR3-containing paired-end reads. One entry per CDR3 protein, called by TCRdb with MiXCR from the 5' RACE reads. This table holds 550,000 to 750,000 distinct CDR3 sequences, about 21% found once. Germline CDR1 reads SGHAT; CDR2 reads FQNNGV. The CDR3 length is 14 residues. V lost 4 bases and J lost 1, with 10 bases in between.

This chain links TRBV11-2 with TRBJ1-1; D is unclear. Input material: blood. This clonotype originated in a man aged 65 to 85 in good health. The CDR3 region is CASSSETSNTEAFF. As DNA, the CDR3 is TGTGCCAGCAGCTCAGAAACCTCGAACACTGAAGCTTTCTTT.